These T cell receptor beta chains were read from a single sample in a study of blood T cells in healthy people across ages. TCRdb itself ran the 5' RACE reads through MiXCR, one entry per CDR3 protein. This table holds 1.5 million to 2 million distinct CDR3 sequences, approximately 39% found once. The sample comprised blood. The receptors were sampled from a human donor in good health. The CDR3 runs from the conserved cysteine through the conserved F or W. The order of the fields is clone size, D gene, J gene, V gene, CDR3 protein, CDR3 DNA. A D gene is named only where the DNA matches it firmly. Size is omitted from some rows. Given values are once, few, many or a class for expanded clones.

- - TRBJ2-1 TRBV20-1 CSVGGKNEQFF TGCAGTGTGGGGGGAAAGAATGAGCAGTTCTTC
- TRBD1 TRBJ2-3 TRBV12-3/TRBV12-4 CASTLNRGLTDTQYF TGTGCCAGCACCCTGAACAGGGGCCTCACAGATACACAGTATTTT
- - TRBJ2-3 TRBV4-3 CASSQLANLDTQYF TGCGCCAGCAGCCAACTAGCGAATCTGGATACGCAGTATTTT
once - TRBJ2-1 TRBV5-1 CASSYTGDNNEQFF TGCGCCAGCAGCTATACCGGCGATAACAATGAGCAGTTCTTC
- - TRBJ1-1 TRBV11-2 CASSYGRNLNTEAFF TGTGCCAGCAGTTACGGGAGAAATCTGAACACTGAAGCTTTCTTT
- - TRBJ2-2 TRBV5-1 CASTLAGHNTGELFF TGCGCCAGCACCCTCGCAGGGCACAACACCGGGGAGCTGTTTTTT
few - TRBJ2-5 TRBV7-2 CASSPDLLQETQYF TGTGCCAGCAGCCCGGACCTTCTACAAGAGACCCAGTACTTC
few - TRBJ1-2 TRBV4-3 CASSQLGHYGYTF TGCGCCAGCAGCCAGCTGGGACATTATGGCTACACCTTC
few - TRBJ2-7 TRBV21-1 CASSDTGTSYEQYF TGTGCCAGCAGCGATACAGGAACCTCCTACGAGCAGTACTTC
once - TRBJ1-1 TRBV29-1 CSVEGRRVNTEAFF TGCAGCGTTGAAGGGCGCAGGGTGAACACTGAAGCTTTCTTT
few - TRBJ1-1 TRBV4-1 CASSQGLETEAFF TGCGCCAGCAGCCAAGGGCTCGAGACTGAAGCTTTCTTT
- - TRBJ2-1 TRBV20-1 CSATQTGRYNEQFF TGCAGTGCTACCCAAACGGGGCGGTACAATGAGCAGTTCTTC
- - TRBJ2-1 TRBV29-1 CSVGWGPYNEQFF TGCAGCGTTGGTTGGGGACCCTACAATGAGCAGTTCTTC
- - TRBJ2-3 TRBV6-5 CASRAGTGYTDTQYF TGTGCCAGCAGAGCCGGGACTGGTTACACGGATACGCAGTATTTT
few - TRBJ2-1 TRBV7-6 CASSLAHYNERFF TGTGCCAGCAGCTTAGCGCACTACAATGAGCGGTTCTTC
- - TRBJ2-1 TRBV6-1 CASRPGLSNEQFF TGTGCCAGCAGACCAGGGCTGAGCAATGAGCAGTTCTTC
- TRBD1 TRBJ2-1 TRBV3-1 CASSQEGQGAGEQFF TGTGCCAGCAGCCAAGAGGGACAGGGCGCGGGTGAGCAGTTCTTC
- TRBD1 TRBJ1-2 TRBV7-2 CASSYRGQSYYGYTF TGTGCCAGCAGCTACAGGGGGCAATCCTACTATGGCTACACCTTC
- TRBD1 TRBJ2-3 TRBV28 CASSSPDRGRVTQYF TGTGCCAGTAGTTCCCCAGACAGGGGGCGGGTTACGCAGTATTTT
few - TRBJ1-2 TRBV7-2 CASSPHRTNYGYTF TGTGCCAGCAGCCCGCACAGGACTAACTATGGCTACACCTTC
- TRBD1 TRBJ2-7 TRBV5-1 CASSPWGTGDSKQYF TGCGCCAGCAGCCCATGGGGGACAGGGGATTCTAAGCAGTACTTC
many TRBD1 TRBJ2-1 TRBV7-2 CASRPGTGTYNEQFF TGTGCCAGCAGACCCGGGACAGGGACCTACAATGAGCAGTTCTTC
- - TRBJ1-1 TRBV7-2 CASSIRSEDEAFF TGTGCCAGCAGCATTAGGTCGGAGGATGAAGCTTTCTTT
few TRBD1 TRBJ2-7 TRBV7-2 CASSSRDRLSREQYF TGTGCCAGCAGCTCGCGGGACAGGCTTTCGAGGGAGCAGTACTTC
many - TRBJ2-1 TRBV11-1 CASSLISGVYNEQFF TGTGCCAGCAGCTTGATCAGCGGAGTTTACAATGAGCAGTTCTTC
- - TRBJ2-7 TRBV2 CASSEFTAYEQYF TGTGCCAGCAGTGAATTTACAGCCTACGAGCAGTACTTC
few - TRBJ2-2 TRBV5-1 CASSLDAVGSFSTGELFF TGCGCCAGCAGCTTGGACGCCGTCGGGTCCTTCTCAACCGGGGAGCTGTTTTTT
few - TRBJ2-7 TRBV6-2/TRBV6-3 CASSIYRSSYEQYF TGTGCCAGCAGTATCTACAGGAGCTCCTACGAGCAGTACTTC
once TRBD1 TRBJ1-1 TRBV20-1 CSAEEGAANTEAFF TGCAGTGCTGAGGAGGGGGCTGCGAACACTGAAGCTTTCTTT
few - TRBJ1-2 TRBV12-3/TRBV12-4 CASSLVPGLNYGYTF TGTGCCAGCAGTTTAGTCCCGGGTTTGAACTATGGCTACACCTTC
- - TRBJ2-3 TRBV20-1 CSAQSQGTSTDTQYF TGCAGTGCACAGTCCCAGGGGACTAGCACAGATACGCAGTATTTT
few TRBD1 TRBJ1-2 TRBV12-3/TRBV12-4 CASSAGQGPNYGYTF TGTGCCAGCAGCGCCGGACAGGGGCCTAACTATGGCTACACCTTC
few - TRBJ2-1 TRBV9 CASSVSSGNEQFF TGTGCCAGCAGCGTATCCTCCGGCAATGAGCAGTTCTTC